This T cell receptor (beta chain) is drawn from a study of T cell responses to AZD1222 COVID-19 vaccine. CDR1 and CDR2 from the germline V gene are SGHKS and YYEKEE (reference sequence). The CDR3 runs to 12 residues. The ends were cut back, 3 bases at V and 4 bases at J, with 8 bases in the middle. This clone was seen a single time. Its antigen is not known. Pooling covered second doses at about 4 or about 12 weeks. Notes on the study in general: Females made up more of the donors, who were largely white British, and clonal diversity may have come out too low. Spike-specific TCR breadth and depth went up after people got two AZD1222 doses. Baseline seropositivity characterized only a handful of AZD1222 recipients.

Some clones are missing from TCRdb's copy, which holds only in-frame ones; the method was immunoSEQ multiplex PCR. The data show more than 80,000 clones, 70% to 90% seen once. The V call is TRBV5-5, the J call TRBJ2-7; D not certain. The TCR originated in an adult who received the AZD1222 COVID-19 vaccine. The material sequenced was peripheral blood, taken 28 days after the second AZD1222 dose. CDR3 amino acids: CASSSISYEQYF. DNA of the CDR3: TGTGCCAGCAGCTCGATCAGTTACGAGCAGTACTTC.